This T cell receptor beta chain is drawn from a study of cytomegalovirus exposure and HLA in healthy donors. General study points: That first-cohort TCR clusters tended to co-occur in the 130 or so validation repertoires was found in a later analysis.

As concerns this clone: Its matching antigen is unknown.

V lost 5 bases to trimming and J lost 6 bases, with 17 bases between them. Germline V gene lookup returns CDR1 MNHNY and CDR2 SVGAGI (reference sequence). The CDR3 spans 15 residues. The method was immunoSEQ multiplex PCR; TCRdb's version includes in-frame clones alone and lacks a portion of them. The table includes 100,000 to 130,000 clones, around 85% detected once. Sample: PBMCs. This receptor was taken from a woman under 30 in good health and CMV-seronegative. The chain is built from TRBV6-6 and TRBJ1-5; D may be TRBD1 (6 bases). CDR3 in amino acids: CASSLMDSMAQPQHF. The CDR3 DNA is TGTGCCAGCAGTCTAATGGACAGTATGGCTCAGCCCCAGCATTTT.